This is a list of T cell receptor beta chains from one sample in a study of blood T cell repertoires in COVID-19. Libraries were prepared by immunoSEQ multiplex PCR; TCRdb keeps only in-frame clonotypes and omits some of them. The sample lists around 330,000 clones; around 87% were seen once. Sequencing was carried out using peripheral blood. These receptors all stem from a woman aged 45-65 years with active or convalescent COVID-19. Both conserved end residues are trimmed from each CDR3.

v_call cdr3_aa
TRBV5-6 ASSLVLRTGRNTEAF
TRBV5-4 ASSGLTSGGNNEQF
TRBV21-1 ASSKGGQHQETQY
TRBV5-4 ASSLGTRQETQY
TRBV6-1 ASSESWQGVRYGYT
TRBV6-5 ASSNGQEKAF
TRBV18 ASSPFAQVSSGNTIY
TRBV7-2 ASSLEVAGGRETQY
TRBV5-1 ASSLEGRGTNEKLF
TRBV25-1 ASSPSGQGSQPQH
TRBV14 ASSLAGAGYT
TRBV28 ASSLPLAGGNTNTQY
TRBV30 AWGQVSNYGYT
TRBV6-2/TRBV6-3 ASSYPTGENTGELF
TRBV5-4 ASSLMIAGPSTDTQY
TRBV19 ASEDSSYGYT
TRBV5-4 ASSYPRQGSYNEQF
TRBV4-3 ASSQDGGFGQY
TRBV5-1 ASSLEVTGNEKLF
TRBV12-5 ASGLPDQPQH
TRBV19 ASSIDPVTVGTEAF
TRBV10-1 AGTSGGVQETQY
TRBV6-5 ASSFGLASTYNEQF
TRBV7-9 ASSLSRTNNYGYT
TRBV30 AWTAAGGSAEQY
TRBV5-1 ASSPAGGNEQF
TRBV5-6 ASSFWRGASSTDTQY
TRBV7-2 ASSLEGTSYNEQF
TRBV24-1 ATSDTRTSGRAHSYEQY
TRBV6-2/TRBV6-3 ASSYARGVYEQY
TRBV4-3 ASSQLREYGYT
TRBV19 ASSSPRRGGGQETQY
TRBV7-2 ASREQANSYEQY
TRBV30 AWSVLGGEQY
TRBV4-3 ASSQVGGGNEQF
TRBV4-3 ASSQGRTGTTDTQY
TRBV6-6 ASSSPGGVRDEQF
TRBV6-2/TRBV6-3 ASSDTPYNEQF